The 17 T cell receptor beta chains in this list originate from one sample, sequenced in a study of OX40 agonist ivuxolimab in advanced cancers. The assay was immunoSEQ multiplex PCR, and TCRdb's table has in-frame clones only and misses some. The table lists approximately 80,000 clones, approximately 92% of them singletons. This specimen was CD4+ or CD8+ T cells sorted from blood, taken in a trial of the OX40 agonist ivuxolimab. The receptor source for this set is an adult with an advanced solid tumor such as melanoma, head and neck, liver or kidney cancer.

The rearrangement joins TRBV30 to TRBJ2-1; maybe TRBD2 (6 bases). V was pared by 4 bases and J by 3 bases, with 13 bases between. The germline gives CDR1 GTSNPN, CDR2 SVGIG (reference sequence). This CDR3 spans 14 amino acids. In DNA, the CDR3 is TGTGCCTGGAAGGTAGCGGCTCACTACAATGAGCAGTTCTTC. As protein: CAWKVAAHYNEQFF.

This chain links TRBV13 with TRBJ1-2; 8 positions agree with TRBD1. The ends lost 0 bases at V and 14 bases at J; junction bases unmatched: 5. The CDR3 spans 12 residues. CDR1 is PRHDT and CDR2 is FYEKMQ in the germline V gene (reference sequence). The CDR3, as DNA: TGTGCCAGCAGCTTAGGGGACAGGGTAGGGACCTTC. Translating gives CASSLGDRVGTF.

This chain links TRBV5-1 with TRBJ2-3, with D perhaps matching TRBD1 or TRBD2 (5 bases each). The CDR3 is 14 residues long. CDR1 SGHRS and CDR2 YFSETQ come from the germline V gene. V was pared by 4 bases and J by 2 bases, with 11 bases between. The DNA for the CDR3 is TGCGCCAGCAGCCCTCGGGACCCCACAGATACGCAGTATTTT. Amino acids: CASSPRDPTDTQYF.

This chain connects TRBV2 to TRBJ1-6, with D uncertain. The CDR3 totals 13 residues. CDR1 and CDR2 (germline): SNHLY, FYNNEI. V lost 7 bases and J 8 bases, leaving 12 bases between the germline ends. The CDR3 reads CASTAEAHSPLHF. DNA of the CDR3: TGTGCCAGCACGGCGGAGGCTCATTCACCCCTCCACTTT. The full variable domain, with the rest looked up from reference TRBV2 and TRBJ1-6, is EPEVTQTPSHQVTQMGQEVILRCVPISNHLYFYWYRQILGQKVEFLVSFYNNEISEKSEIFDDQFSVERPDGSNFTLKIRSTKLEDSAMYFCASTAEAHSPLHFGNGTRLTVT.

V is TRBV13 and J is TRBJ2-2; 9 bases map to TRBD1. V lost 5 bases, J lost 0 bases, and 7 bases stayed unmatched. In germline, CDR1 is PRHDT, CDR2 FYEKMQ (reference sequence). This CDR3 contains 17 residues. CDR3 sequence: CASSRSRTGANTGELFF. The DNA for the CDR3 is TGTGCCAGCAGCCGCTCCCGGACAGGGGCGAACACCGGGGAGCTGTTTTTT. Complete variable domain (other parts from reference TRBV13 and TRBJ2-2): AAGVIQSPRHLIKEKRETATLKCYPIPRHDTVYWYQQGPGQDPQFLISFYEKMQSDKGSIPDRFSAQQFSDYHSELNMSSLELGDSALYFCASSRSRTGANTGELFFGEGSRLTVL.

The chain combines TRBV21-1 with TRBJ2-5. TRBV21-1 represents a pseudogene. This CDR3 is 14 amino acids long. CDR3 amino acids: CASSKALLEETQYF. CDR3 DNA: TGTGCCAGCAGCAAAGCGCTCTTGGAAGAGACCCAGTACTTC.

This chain joins TRBV5-4 and TRBJ1-6; D is unresolved. Trimming took 5 bases from V and 7 from J, leaving 10 bases between them. CDR1 is SGHNT and CDR2 is YYREEE in the germline V gene (reference sequence). The length of the CDR3 is 13 residues. The chain's CDR3 is CASRFATNSPLHF. Here the CDR3 DNA reads TGTGCCAGCAGATTCGCAACAAATTCACCCCTCCACTTT.

The chain couples TRBV6-4 to TRBJ2-7; D is perhaps TRBD1 (6 bases). V gave up 0 bases and J gave up 2 bases, with 23 bases separating them. The CDR3 runs 19 residues. From germline, CDR1 is MRHNA and CDR2 SNTAGT. In nucleotides, the CDR3 is TGTGCCAGCAGTGACTCCAACAGGGCTAGACTAATAATTCCCTACGAGCAGTACGTC. Translating gives CASSDSNRARLIIPYEQYV.

V and J are TRBV10-1 and TRBJ1-2, with TRBD1 matching over 9 bases. The CDR3 has 16 residues. From germline, CDR1 is WNHNN and CDR2 SYGVQD (reference sequence). V was pared by 2 bases and J by 5 bases, with 9 bases of the junction left unmatched. The CDR3 is CASSEGTGLRHYGYTF. The CDR3 nucleotides are TGCGCCAGCAGTGAGGGGACAGGGCTCAGACATTATGGCTACACCTTC.

The V and J genes are TRBV5-4 and TRBJ2-1, with 7 positions matching TRBD1. The CDR3 is 14 residues long. With 4 bases clipped from V and 5 bases from J, the junction kept 6 bases outside the gene matches. The germline gives CDR1 SGHNT, CDR2 YYREEE (reference sequence). The CDR3 spells CASSPGQLHNEQFF. The CDR3 region has the DNA TGTGCCAGCAGCCCGGGACAGCTGCACAATGAGCAGTTCTTC.

The gene calls are TRBV7-3 and TRBJ2-1, with 15 bases lining up with TRBD2. This CDR3 contains 21 residues. Germline assignment: CDR1 SGHTA and CDR2 FQGTGA. V shed 1 base, J shed 0 bases, and the junction held 10 bases outside the gene matches. CDR3 sequence: CASSLSPLGLAGGSSYNEQFF. The CDR3, as DNA: TGTGCCAGCAGCTTAAGCCCCCTCGGACTAGCGGGGGGGAGCTCCTACAATGAGCAGTTCTTC.

As DNA, the CDR3 is TGTGCCATCAGTGAGTTCAAGCGGGGGACTAGCACAGATACGCAGTATTTT. It encodes CAISEFKRGTSTDTQYF. The chain recombines TRBV10-3 with TRBJ2-3; 8 positions match TRBD2. The CDR3 is made up of 17 amino acids. With V trimmed by 1 base and J by 0 bases, 6 bases remained unmatched. Germline CDR1 reads ENHRY; CDR2 reads SYGVKD.

The chain links TRBV6-4 to TRBJ2-3; D possibly corresponds to TRBD1 (6 bases). CDR1 is MRHNA, CDR2 SNTAGT, per germline. The CDR3 runs to 15 residues. The V end was cut by 4 bases, the J end by 0 bases, with 11 bases between. The CDR3 is CASSVAGASTDTQYF. As DNA, the CDR3 is TGTGCCAGCAGTGTAGCAGGGGCTAGCACAGATACGCAGTATTTT.

This chain links TRBV29-1 with TRBJ1-1; 7 bases match TRBD1. Germline CDR1 SQVTM, CDR2 ANQGSEA. V shed 7 bases and J 0 bases; nucleotides not matched to a gene: 11. This CDR3 has 15 amino acids. DNA for the CDR3: TGCAGCGCGGGGGACAGCCTCAACTTGAACACTGAAGCTTTCTTT. It is translated as CSAGDSLNLNTEAFF.

The chain uses TRBV30 and TRBJ2-7; D is uncertain. The CDR3 is 13 residues long. V lost 2 bases, J lost 7 bases, and 15 bases lay in between. Germline values: CDR1 GTSNPN, CDR2 SVGIG (reference sequence). The chain's CDR3 is CAWSRDGLWEQYF. Written as DNA, the CDR3 is TGTGCCTGGAGTAGAGACGGTTTATGGGAGCAGTACTTC.

The rearrangement joins TRBV7-2 to TRBJ2-1; D is unclear. The CDR3 has 12 residues. Trimming stripped 5 bases from V and 7 bases from J, with 9 bases between. CDR1 and CDR2 from the germline V gene are SGHTA and FQGNSA. CDR3 nucleotide sequence: TGTGCCAGCAGCCAGTCAAAAAATGAGCAGTTCTTC. This codes for CASSQSKNEQFF.

The gene calls are TRBV5-6 and TRBJ1-1; D is uncertain. The CDR3 sequence is 18 residues long. The ends were cut back, 5 bases at V and 7 bases at J, with 30 bases in the middle. Germline V gives CDR1 SGHDT, CDR2 YYEEEE. CDR3 region: CASSGMYSASGVNREAFF. The CDR3 coding sequence is TGTGCCAGCAGTGGGATGTACTCGGCCTCGGGCGTTAACCGTGAAGCTTTCTTT.